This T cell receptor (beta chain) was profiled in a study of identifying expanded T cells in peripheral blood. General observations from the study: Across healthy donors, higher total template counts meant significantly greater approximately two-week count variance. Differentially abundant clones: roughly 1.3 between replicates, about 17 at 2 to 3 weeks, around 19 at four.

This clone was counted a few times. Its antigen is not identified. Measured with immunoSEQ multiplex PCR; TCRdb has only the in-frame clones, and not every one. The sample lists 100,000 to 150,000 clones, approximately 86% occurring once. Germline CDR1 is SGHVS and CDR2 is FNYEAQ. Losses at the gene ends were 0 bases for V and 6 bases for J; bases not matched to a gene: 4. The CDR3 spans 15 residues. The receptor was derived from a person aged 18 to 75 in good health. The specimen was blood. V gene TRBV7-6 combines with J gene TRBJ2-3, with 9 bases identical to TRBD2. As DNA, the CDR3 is TGTGCCAGCAGCTTAGCAGCGGGGGGATCGGATACGCAGTATTTT. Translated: CASSLAAGGSDTQYF.